The 9 T cell receptor beta chains presented below share a single source sample, sequenced in a study of shared clonotypes between healthy human individuals (dated by TCRdb to the early 2020s). Libraries were made using the immunoSEQ multiplex PCR assay. Held by TCRdb, this immuneACCESS table contains in-frame sequences only and omits some clones. Under half of the omission traces to an unresolved V gene where checked; the cause of the rest is unknown. This sample holds some 2,100,000 clones; 95% were observed only once. Of the sample, around 0.13% is held by the ten largest clones. The sequenced sample consisted of naive CD4+ T cells sorted from blood. Read against the paper, the sample's cell subset or site label means: CD45RA+ positively selected. These receptor sequences come from a man between 18 and 29 years old in good health.

The rearrangement joins TRBV5-4 to TRBJ2-1; TRBD1 aligns across 10 bases. This CDR3 has 15 residues. Looked up from germline, CDR1 is SGHNT and CDR2 is YYREEE (reference sequence). Trimming removed 4 bases from V and 1 base from J; junction bases left unmatched: 2. The CDR3 is CASSKDRGSYNEQFF. CDR3 DNA: TGTGCCAGCAGCAAGGACAGGGGGTCCTACAATGAGCAGTTCTTC.

The chain links TRBV6-5 to TRBJ2-7; D unresolved. The CDR3 contains 15 residues. Germline V gene sequence: CDR1 MNHEY, CDR2 SVGAGI. V lost 2 bases and J lost 4, with 15 bases in between. The CDR3 loop is CASSYKTSLRYEQYF. In nucleotides, the CDR3 is TGTGCCAGCAGTTACAAGACATCTTTGCGGTACGAGCAGTACTTC.

V is TRBV10-1 and J is TRBJ2-2; 7 nucleotides align to TRBD1. CDR3 length equals 16 residues. V was clipped by 8 bases and J by 3 bases; unmatched bases: 12. CDR1 and CDR2 (germline): WNHNN, SYGVQD (reference sequence). The CDR3 reads CASPRFPDRYTGELFF. The CDR3 region has the DNA TGCGCCAGCCCAAGGTTCCCGGACAGGTACACCGGGGAGCTGTTTTTT.

The chain joins TRBV5-1 to TRBJ2-7; D gene ambiguous. This CDR3 is 14 amino acids long. V was pared by 0 bases and J by 3 bases, with 10 bases between. Germline V CDR1 and CDR2: SGHRS, YFSETQ. The CDR3 reads CASSLADGYYEQYF. As DNA, the CDR3 is TGCGCCAGCAGCTTGGCGGACGGTTACTACGAGCAGTACTTC.

The rearrangement uses TRBV5-1 and TRBJ2-1, with TRBD2 identical over 13 bases. The junction had 5 bases not matched to a gene; V was cut back by 4 bases and J by 7 bases. Germline V gives CDR1 SGHRS, CDR2 YFSETQ. The CDR3 covers 15 residues. CDR3 in DNA: TGCGCCAGCAGCGACGGGACTAGCGGGACGAATGAGCAGTTCTTC. Its protein is CASSDGTSGTNEQFF.

V usage is TRBV19 and J usage is TRBJ1-5; D is unresolved. This CDR3 spans 15 amino acids. With 0 bases removed from V and 6 bases from J, the gap between germline ends came to 12 bases. CDR1 LNHDA and CDR2 SQIVND come from the germline V gene (reference sequence). CDR3 sequence (DNA): TGTGCCAGTAGTATAGATTTGCCCATAGGTCAGCCCCAGCATTTT. It translates to CASSIDLPIGQPQHF.

The gene calls are TRBV30 and TRBJ2-7; D is possibly TRBD1 or TRBD2 (5 bases each). In germline, CDR1 is GTSNPN, CDR2 SVGIG (reference sequence). V was shortened by 2 bases and J by 0 bases, with 11 bases between the two germline ends. This CDR3 is built from 14 residues. As DNA, the CDR3 is TGTGCCTGGAGTCGGGACGAATTCTCCTACGAGCAGTACTTC. Its protein product is CAWSRDEFSYEQYF. The complete variable domain, with remaining parts taken from reference TRBV30 and TRBJ2-7, reads SQTIHQWPATLVQPVGSPLSLECTVEGTSNPNLYWYRQAAGRGLQLLFYSVGIGQISSEVPQNLSASRPQDRQFILSSKKLLLSDSGFYLCAWSRDEFSYEQYFGPGTRLTVT.

This chain joins TRBV5-1 and TRBJ2-3; 9 bases are a match to TRBD1. The J segment lost 4 bases and the V segment lost 3 bases, leaving 12 bases of the junction unmatched. The germline V gene has CDR1 SGHRS and CDR2 YFSETQ. This CDR3 spans 17 amino acids. Here the CDR3 DNA reads TGCGCCAGCAGCTCCTCAATAAAGACAGGGGGAGCAGATACGCAGTATTTT. It codes for CASSSSIKTGGADTQYF.

CDR3 DNA sequence: TGTGCCAGCGGACAGGGCCCAAATGAAAAACTGTTTTTT. Its protein is CASGQGPNEKLFF. The rearrangement joins TRBV6-6 to TRBJ1-4; 8 positions agree with TRBD1. This CDR3 comprises 13 residues. CDR1 MNHNY and CDR2 SVGAGI come from the germline V gene (reference sequence). The V gene end was trimmed by 8 bases and the J gene end by 5 bases; junction bases not matched to a gene: 4.